The 25 T cell receptor beta chains below come from one sample, sequenced in a study of prognosis after radiotherapy for stage I lung cancer. Multiplex PCR, run in two rounds, amplified TCR beta CDR3 from genomic DNA. With primers specific to each TRBV and TRBJ gene, the first-round PCR was performed. TCRdb analysed the multiplex PCR reads with MiXCR anew, one entry per CDR3 protein. Of under 13,000 distinct CDR3 sequences in the sample, 45% to 65% were seen once. Sequencing was performed on PBMCs, taken before or after stereotactic body radiation therapy (not recorded which). Receptors originate from a donor older than 45 with non-small cell lung cancer.

Worth noting for this clonotype: This likely traces to a read error, being one base from a far larger clone. The chain is built from TRBV6-5 and TRBJ1-1; 7 positions match TRBD1. This CDR3 region has 12 residues. Germline CDR1 is MNHEY and CDR2 is SVGAGI. CDR3 sequence reads: CASTRGNTESFF. DNA for the CDR3: TGTGCCAGCACCAGGGGGAACACTGAATCTTTCTTT.

V and J are TRBV28 and TRBJ2-7, with D perhaps matching TRBD1 (6 bases). The CDR3 is 12 residues long. The germline V gene has CDR1 MDHEN and CDR2 SYDVKM. V lost 6 bases, J lost 9 bases, and 15 bases lay in between. The CDR3 bases are TGTGCCAGCAGCCCCACAGGGACCTGGCAGTACTTC. Translation: CASSPTGTWQYF.

The rearrangement links TRBV27 to TRBJ2-2; the D gene could be TRBD1 or TRBD2 (5 bases each). There are 14 residues in the CDR3. V lost 3 bases to trimming and J lost 4 bases, with 9 bases between them. Per the germline V gene, CDR1 is MNHEY and CDR2 is SMNVEV (reference sequence). The CDR3 nucleotides are TGTGCCAGCAGTTTGAGGGGCTTCACCGGGGAGCTGTTTTTT. This translates into CASSLRGFTGELFF.

The rearrangement links TRBV3-1 to TRBJ2-7; D call uncertain. V was cut by 2 bases and J by 6 bases, with 11 bases left in between. In germline, CDR1 is LGHDT, CDR2 YNNKEL (reference sequence). This CDR3 contains 13 residues. The CDR3 nucleotides are TGTGCCAGCAGCCAATTACGGTTCGGCGAGCAGTACTTC. Translation: CASSQLRFGEQYF.

This clonotype was seen once. This chain connects TRBV28 to TRBJ2-7, with D possibly TRBD2 on 5 matching bases. Trimming removed 7 bases at V and 0 bases at J, with 10 bases between. The CDR3 has 13 residues. Germline lookup yields CDR1 MDHEN and CDR2 SYDVKM. The CDR3 region has the DNA TGTGCCAGCACCTCGGGAACCTCCTACGAGCAGTACTTC. Its translation is CASTSGTSYEQYF.

By sample share, this clonotype is medium-sized. CDR3 protein: CASSSQGVGGYTF. Here the CDR3 DNA reads TGTGCCAGCAGCTCTCAGGGGGTCGGCGGCTACACCTTC. V usage is TRBV7-3 and J usage is TRBJ1-2; 7 positions match TRBD1. Per germline, CDR1 SGHTA and CDR2 FQGTGA. V was clipped by 4 bases and J by 8 bases; unmatched bases: 7. CDR3 length: 13 residues.

The chain has TRBV12-3 or TRBV12-4 and TRBJ2-7; 7 nucleotides line up with TRBD1. J was trimmed by 2 bases and V by 5 bases; bases with no gene match: 6. This CDR3 has 14 amino acids. DNA for the CDR3: TGTGCCAGCAGTGCAAGACAGGGACCCTACGAGCAGTACTTC. Encoded protein: CASSARQGPYEQYF.

V gene TRBV6-2 or TRBV6-3 combines with J gene TRBJ1-3; the D gene is possibly TRBD1 (5 bases). The V end lost 0 bases, the J end lost 0 bases, and 18 bases lay between the germline ends. Germline lookup yields CDR1 MNHEY and CDR2 SVGEGT. The CDR3 has 19 residues. CDR3 DNA sequence: TGTGCCAGCAGTTACTCGGGCGGGGGACGGCGGTTCTCTGGAAACACCATATATTTT. Amino acid sequence: CASSYSGGGRRFSGNTIYF.

With regard to this clonotype: A far larger clone is only one base removed, so a read error is likely. The J gene is TRBJ1-1, the V gene TRBV6-1; no clear D gene. From germline, CDR1 is MNHNS and CDR2 SASEGT. CDR3 length: 13 amino acids. The V end was cut by 5 bases, the J end by 0 bases, with 7 bases between. CDR3 in amino acids: CASSFLMNTEAFF. The CDR3 nucleotides are TGTGCCAGCAGTTTTTTAATGAACACTGAAGCTTTCTTT.

Note on this clonotype: Mismatch with germline at one junction end may stem from a read error. The V call is TRBV7-8, the J call TRBJ2-1; D may be TRBD1 or TRBD2 (6 bases each). CDR3 length: 14 residues. CDR1 is SGHVS, CDR2 FQNEAQ, per germline. CDR3 coding DNA: TGTGCCACCAGCCCAGTCCGGGGGCACAATGATCAGTTCTTC. It encodes CATSPVRGHNDQFF.

The chain carries TRBV6-1 and TRBJ2-2; D is perhaps TRBD1 (5 bases). V dropped 10 bases and J dropped 8 bases, with 20 bases sitting between them. From germline, CDR1 is MNHNS and CDR2 SASEGT. The CDR3 is made up of 14 amino acids. This CDR3 is CAIYQQGLSGELFF. The CDR3 nucleotides are TGTGCCATCTACCAGCAGGGTTTGTCTGGGGAGCTGTTTTTT.

This clonotype was seen many times. This chain links TRBV6-1 with TRBJ1-1; D remains unclear. V was clipped by 5 bases and J by 4 bases, with 14 bases between them. This CDR3 is 14 amino acids long. The germline CDR1 and CDR2 sequences are MNHNS and SASEGT. In DNA form, the CDR3 reads TGTGCCAGCAGTCCTCATGGACGGTTCACTGAAGCTTTCTTT. As protein: CASSPHGRFTEAFF.

In its sample, this clonotype ranks as medium-sized. It is unclear where the CDR3 begins or ends on the DNA, so no DNA is shown, and the CDR3 is as TCRdb lists it. The chain joins TRBV6-4 to TRBJ2-7. Per germline, CDR1 MRHNA and CDR2 SNTAGT. Ends included, the CDR3 has 13 residues. CDR3 loop: CASSSSRSGEQYF.

This clonotype rates as medium-sized. CDR3 residues: CSARGTAGLAGESKKLYEQYF. CDR3 in DNA: TGCAGTGCTAGGGGCACGGCAGGACTAGCGGGAGAGTCAAAAAAGTTATACGAGCAGTACTTC. The chain employs TRBV20-1 and TRBJ2-7; TRBD2 aligns across 13 bases. V was clipped by 3 bases and J by 4 bases; unmatched bases: 24. The CDR3 spans 21 residues. Per germline, CDR1 DFQATT and CDR2 SNEGSKA (reference sequence).

This clonotype is judged medium-sized (0.01 to 0.1%). The chain has TRBV4-2 and TRBJ2-7; TRBD1 aligns across 10 bases. Germline values: CDR1 LGHNA, CDR2 YNFKEQ. The V and J ends lost 5 bases and 5 bases, in that order; junction bases with no gene match: 6. The CDR3 has 14 amino acids. The CDR3 sequence: CASSKTGTGDEQYF. The CDR3, as DNA: TGTGCCAGCAGCAAAACCGGGACAGGGGACGAGCAGTACTTC.

The table lists this clonotype with a count of one. The chain couples TRBV7-2 to TRBJ1-1; TRBD1 matches 10 bases. CDR1 and CDR2 from the germline V gene are SGHTA and FQGNSA. V lost 5 bases and J lost 4; bases outside the gene matches: 10. The CDR3 has 16 residues. In DNA, the CDR3 is TGTGCCAGCAGCCTAGACAGGGGGCCGAGGGGCACTGAAGCTTTCTTT. Protein product: CASSLDRGPRGTEAFF. The full variable domain, completed using reference TRBV7-2 and TRBJ1-1, is GAGVSQSPSNKVTEKGKDVELRCDPISGHTALYWYRQSLGQGLEFLIYFQGNSAPDKSGLPSDRFSAERTGGSVSTLTIQRTQQEDSAVYLCASSLDRGPRGTEAFFGQGTRLTVV.

In its sample, this clonotype is medium-sized. The CDR3 DNA sequence: TGTGCCAGCAGCTTAGGTGGAGGGTTGTATAATGAGCAGTTCTTC. Translating gives CASSLGGGLYNEQFF. V and J are TRBV11-3 and TRBJ2-1, with D tentatively TRBD2 (6 bases). V was cut by 1 base and J by 7 bases, with 14 bases left in between. Germline V gives CDR1 SGHNT, CDR2 YENEEA. The CDR3 is 15 residues long.

This clonotype ranks as medium-sized. The chain recombines TRBV9 with TRBJ2-3, with 11 bases fitting TRBD2. V lost 7 bases, J lost 4 bases, and 5 bases stayed unmatched. Per the germline V gene, CDR1 is SGDLS and CDR2 is YYNGEE. The CDR3 loop spans 14 amino acids. The CDR3 is CASGIAGGSDTQYF. In nucleotides, the CDR3 is TGTGCCAGCGGGATAGCGGGAGGGTCAGATACGCAGTATTTT.

This rearrangement joins TRBV7-2 to TRBJ1-2; D unclear. The CDR3 has 13 residues. CDR1 and CDR2 (germline): SGHTA, FQGNSA. Between the trimmed V and J ends, which lost 2 bases and 4 bases, there was a span of 8 bases. The CDR3 reads CASSLSGVYGYTF. The CDR3 coding sequence is TGTGCCAGCAGCTTAAGTGGGGTCTATGGCTACACCTTC.

This clonotype was detected only once. The rearrangement links TRBV30 to TRBJ1-2; possible D gene TRBD1, 5 bases. The germline gives CDR1 GTSNPN, CDR2 SVGIG (reference sequence). The germline V and J ends were trimmed by 2 bases and 6 bases, with 13 bases remaining between them. This CDR3 spans 13 amino acids. CDR3: CAWSIGWGNGYTF. The CDR3 DNA is TGTGCCTGGAGTATAGGGTGGGGGAATGGCTACACCTTC.

This clonotype was recorded a few times. The rearrangement uses TRBV12-3 or TRBV12-4 and TRBJ2-7; D ambiguous. The CDR3 is 14 amino acids. Trimming removed 5 bases from V and 1 base from J, with 12 bases in between. The CDR3 DNA sequence: TGTGCCAGCAGTCCCTCGGTACATTCCTACGAGCAGTACTTC. This codes for CASSPSVHSYEQYF.

This clonotype has just a few counts. The chain recombines TRBV27 with TRBJ2-1; 8 bases map to TRBD2. The V segment lost 2 bases and the J segment 7 bases; nucleotides outside the gene matches: 1. CDR1 is MNHEY and CDR2 is SMNVEV in the germline V gene (reference sequence). The CDR3 totals 13 residues. CDR3 sequence reads: CASSLGLANEQFF. The CDR3 bases are TGTGCCAGCAGTTTAGGACTAGCAAATGAGCAGTTCTTC.

Regarding this clonotype: At one end, the junction sequence differs from germline, possibly due to a read error. The chain joins TRBV19 to TRBJ2-7; 10 bases are a match to TRBD1. Germline values: CDR1 LNHDA, CDR2 SQIVND (reference sequence). The CDR3 length is 15 residues. CDR3 protein: CASSPRDRGSYEKYF. In DNA form, the CDR3 reads TGTGCAAGTAGCCCCCGGGACAGGGGCTCCTACGAGAAGTACTTC.

This chain links TRBV27 with TRBJ1-1, with TRBD1 matching 7 bases. Germline CDR1 reads MNHEY; CDR2 reads SMNVEV (reference sequence). This CDR3 region has 16 residues. V trimming: 0 bases; J trimming: 12 bases; junction bases outside the gene matches: 16. This CDR3 reads CASSLSEDRRTVCSFF. CDR3 DNA sequence: TGTGCCAGCAGTTTATCGGAGGACAGGCGGACAGTGTGCTCTTTCTTT.

This rearrangement joins TRBV24-1 to TRBJ2-1; 11 bases align to TRBD2. Germline-derived CDR1 and CDR2 are KGHDR and SFDVKD. The CDR3 is 14 amino acids. CDR3 in amino acids: CGAPGTSGLEEQFF. In DNA, the CDR3 is TGTGGAGCTCCAGGGACTAGCGGTTTGGAAGAGCAGTTCTTC.